The following is a T cell receptor beta chain sequence with its context. What it binds is unknown. These data originate in a study of vaccination and CD4 T cells after COVID-19. The treatment was: roughly 11-day PBMC culture with coronavirus spike peptide pools or control peptides (ViraFEST assay). Sequencing of the DNA from cultured CD4+ T cells was carried out with the Oncomine TCR Beta short-read assay. TCRdb re-called the PCR reads with MiXCR, one entry per CDR3 protein. The sample yields several thousand distinct CDR3 sequences, roughly 60% seen once. The V gene's germline CDR1 is SGHRS and CDR2 YFSETQ. The V end was cut by 0 bases, the J end by 2 bases, with 12 bases between. The CDR3 contains 15 residues.

The starting material was cultured CD4+ T cells from blood, obtained after SARS-CoV-2 vaccination. The chain combines TRBV5-1 with TRBJ2-7; no reliable D call. The origin of this receptor is a human donor with COVID-19. The CDR3: CASSLEPGYAYEQYF. Written as DNA, the CDR3 is TGCGCCAGCAGCTTGGAGCCGGGCTACGCCTACGAGCAGTACTTC.